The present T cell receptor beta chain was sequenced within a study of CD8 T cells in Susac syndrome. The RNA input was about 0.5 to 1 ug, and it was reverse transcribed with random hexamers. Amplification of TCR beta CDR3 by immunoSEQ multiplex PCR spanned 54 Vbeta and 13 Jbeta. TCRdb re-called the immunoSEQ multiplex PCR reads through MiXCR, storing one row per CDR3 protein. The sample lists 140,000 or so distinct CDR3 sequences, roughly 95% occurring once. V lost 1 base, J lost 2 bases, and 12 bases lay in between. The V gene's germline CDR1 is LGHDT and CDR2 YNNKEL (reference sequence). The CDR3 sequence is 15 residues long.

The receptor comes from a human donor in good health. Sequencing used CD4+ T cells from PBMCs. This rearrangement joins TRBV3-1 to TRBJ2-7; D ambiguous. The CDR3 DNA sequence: TGTGCCAGCAGCCAAGTGGTCGGTGGAGCCTACGAGCAGTACTTC. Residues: CASSQVVGGAYEQYF.